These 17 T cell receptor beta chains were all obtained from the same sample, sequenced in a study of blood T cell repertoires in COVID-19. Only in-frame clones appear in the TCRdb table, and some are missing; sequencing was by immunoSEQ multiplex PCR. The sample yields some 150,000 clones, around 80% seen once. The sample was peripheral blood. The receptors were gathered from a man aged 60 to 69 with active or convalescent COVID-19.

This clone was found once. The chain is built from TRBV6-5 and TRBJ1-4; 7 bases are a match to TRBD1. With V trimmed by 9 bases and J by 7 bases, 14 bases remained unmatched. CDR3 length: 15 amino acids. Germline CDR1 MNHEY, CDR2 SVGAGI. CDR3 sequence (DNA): TGTGCCAGTCGCGGGACAGTCTTAATGGGTGAAAAACTGTTTTTT. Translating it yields CASRGTVLMGEKLFF.

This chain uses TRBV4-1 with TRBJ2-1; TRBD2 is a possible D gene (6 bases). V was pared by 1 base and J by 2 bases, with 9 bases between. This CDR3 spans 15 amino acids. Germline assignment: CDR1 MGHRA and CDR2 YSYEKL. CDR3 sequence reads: CASSQGRGTYNEQFF. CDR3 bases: TGCGCCAGCAGCCAAGGACGGGGGACCTACAATGAGCAGTTCTTC.

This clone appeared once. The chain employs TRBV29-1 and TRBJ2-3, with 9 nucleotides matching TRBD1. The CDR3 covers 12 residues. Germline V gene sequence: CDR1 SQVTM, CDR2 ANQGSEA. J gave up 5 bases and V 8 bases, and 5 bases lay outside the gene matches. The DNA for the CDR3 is TGCAGCTGGGGGACAGGGCGAGATACGCAGTATTTT. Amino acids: CSWGTGRDTQYF.

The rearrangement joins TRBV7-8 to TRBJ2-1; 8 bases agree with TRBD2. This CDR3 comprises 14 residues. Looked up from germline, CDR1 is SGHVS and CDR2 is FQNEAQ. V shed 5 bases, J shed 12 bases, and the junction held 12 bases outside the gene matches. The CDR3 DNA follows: TGTGCCAGCAGCCCCCTTTCCGCGGGAGGAGGGCAGTTCTTC. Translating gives CASSPLSAGGGQFF.

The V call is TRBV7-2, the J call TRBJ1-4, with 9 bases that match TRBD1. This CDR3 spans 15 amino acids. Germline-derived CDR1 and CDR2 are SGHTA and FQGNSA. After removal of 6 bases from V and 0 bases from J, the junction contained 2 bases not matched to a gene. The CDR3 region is CASRDRGATNEKLFF. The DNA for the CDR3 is TGTGCCAGCAGGGACAGGGGCGCAACTAATGAAAAACTGTTTTTT.

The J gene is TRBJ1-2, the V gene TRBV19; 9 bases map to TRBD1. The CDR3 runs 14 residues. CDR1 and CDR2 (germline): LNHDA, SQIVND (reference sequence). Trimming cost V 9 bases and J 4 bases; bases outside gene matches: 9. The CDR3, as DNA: TGTGCCAGCGGGGGGGGACAGGGAGTCTATGGCTACACCTTC. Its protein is CASGGGQGVYGYTF.

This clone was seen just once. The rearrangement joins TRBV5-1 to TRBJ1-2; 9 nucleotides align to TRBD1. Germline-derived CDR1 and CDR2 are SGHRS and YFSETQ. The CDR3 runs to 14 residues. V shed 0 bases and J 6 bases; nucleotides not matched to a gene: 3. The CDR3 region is CASSLGGQGDGYTF. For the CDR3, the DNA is TGCGCCAGCAGCTTGGGGGGACAGGGCGATGGCTACACCTTC.

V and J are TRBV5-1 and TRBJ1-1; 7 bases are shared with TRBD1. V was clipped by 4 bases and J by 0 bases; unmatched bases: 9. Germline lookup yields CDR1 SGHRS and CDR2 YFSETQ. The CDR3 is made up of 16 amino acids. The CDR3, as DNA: TGCGCCAGCAGCCTGGGGACAGCCACTCTGAACACTGAAGCTTTCTTT. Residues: CASSLGTATLNTEAFF.

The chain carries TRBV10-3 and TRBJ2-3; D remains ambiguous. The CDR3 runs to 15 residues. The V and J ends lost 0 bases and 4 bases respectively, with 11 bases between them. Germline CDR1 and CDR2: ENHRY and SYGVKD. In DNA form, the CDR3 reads TGTGCCATCAGTGAGTCTCAGGTCAAGGCAGATACGCAGTATTTT. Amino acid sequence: CAISESQVKADTQYF.

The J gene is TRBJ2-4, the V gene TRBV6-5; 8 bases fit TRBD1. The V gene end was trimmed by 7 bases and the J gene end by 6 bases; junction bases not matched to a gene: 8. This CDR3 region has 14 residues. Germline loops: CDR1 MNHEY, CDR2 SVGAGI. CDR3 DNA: TGTGCCAGCAACCCAGGGGGCGAAGGAAACATTCAGTACTTC. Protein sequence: CASNPGGEGNIQYF.

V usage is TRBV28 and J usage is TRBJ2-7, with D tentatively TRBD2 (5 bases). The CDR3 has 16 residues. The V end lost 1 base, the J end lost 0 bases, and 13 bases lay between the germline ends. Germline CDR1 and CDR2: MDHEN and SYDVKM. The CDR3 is CASSLSSPGGSYEQYF. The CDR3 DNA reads TGTGCCAGCAGTTTATCCAGTCCTGGAGGCTCCTACGAGCAGTACTTC.

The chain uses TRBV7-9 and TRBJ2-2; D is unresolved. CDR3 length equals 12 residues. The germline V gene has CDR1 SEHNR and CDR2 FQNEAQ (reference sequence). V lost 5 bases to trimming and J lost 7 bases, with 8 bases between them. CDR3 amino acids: CASSQIIGELFF. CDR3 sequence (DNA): TGTGCCAGCAGCCAGATAATCGGGGAGCTGTTTTTT.

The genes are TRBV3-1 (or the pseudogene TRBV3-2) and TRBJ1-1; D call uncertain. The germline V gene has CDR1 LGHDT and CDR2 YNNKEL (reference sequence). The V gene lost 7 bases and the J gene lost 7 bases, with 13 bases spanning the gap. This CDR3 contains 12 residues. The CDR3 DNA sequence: TGTGCCAGCACCATAGCCGGGAGTGAAGCTTTCTTT. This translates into CASTIAGSEAFF.

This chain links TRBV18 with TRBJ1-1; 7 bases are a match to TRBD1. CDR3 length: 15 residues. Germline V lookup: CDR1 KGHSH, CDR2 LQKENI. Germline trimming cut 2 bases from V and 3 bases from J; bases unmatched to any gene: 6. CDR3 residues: CASSPNAGGDTEAFF. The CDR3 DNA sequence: TGTGCCAGCTCACCAAACGCAGGGGGAGACACTGAAGCTTTCTTT. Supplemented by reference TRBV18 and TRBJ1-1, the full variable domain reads NAGVMQNPRHLVRRRGQEARLRCSPMKGHSHVYWYRQLPEEGLKFMVYLQKENIIDESGMPKERFSAEFPKEGPSILRIQQVVRGDSAAYFCASSPNAGGDTEAFFGQGTRLTVV.

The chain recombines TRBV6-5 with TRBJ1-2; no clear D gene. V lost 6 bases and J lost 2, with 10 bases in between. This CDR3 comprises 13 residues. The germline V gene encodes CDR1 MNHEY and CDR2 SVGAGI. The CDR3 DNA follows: TGTGCCAGCAGGGCCGAATCCAACTATGGCTACACCTTC. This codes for CASRAESNYGYTF.

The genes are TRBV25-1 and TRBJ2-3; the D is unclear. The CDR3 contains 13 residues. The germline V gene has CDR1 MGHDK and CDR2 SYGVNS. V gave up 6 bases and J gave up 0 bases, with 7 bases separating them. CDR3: CASRESSTDTQYF. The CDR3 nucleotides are TGTGCCAGCAGGGAGTCTAGCACAGATACGCAGTATTTT.

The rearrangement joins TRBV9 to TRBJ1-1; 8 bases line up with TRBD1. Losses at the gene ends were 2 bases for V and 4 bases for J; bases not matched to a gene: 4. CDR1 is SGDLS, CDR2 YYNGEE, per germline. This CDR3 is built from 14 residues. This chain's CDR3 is CASSVTGAGTEAFF. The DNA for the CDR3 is TGTGCCAGCAGCGTGACAGGGGCGGGCACTGAAGCTTTCTTT.